There are many counts of the clone carrying this TCR beta chain. TCR beta CDR3 regions were amplified from RNA. During a first-round RT-PCR of the TCR CDR3, the HTBI primer set was used. From the multiplex PCR reads, TCRdb called clonotypes with MiXCR, one entry per CDR3 protein. The profile shows 540,000 or so distinct CDR3 sequences, about a sixth of them singletons. The source of the sample is a study of T cells in Graves' hyperthyroidism and ophthalmopathy. Exclusion of patients followed from uncontrolled infection, other autoimmune disease, pregnancy or lactation. The PBMCs had their origin in roughly 9.4 ml of fresh peripheral blood. This sequence originates from a woman aged 25-40 years with Graves' hyperthyroidism. The sequencing sample was made of blood.

CDR3 sequence reads: CASSPDRVSYNEQFF. CDR3 in DNA: TGTGCCAGCAGTCCAGACAGGGTCTCCTACAATGAGCAGTTCTTC. The chain uses TRBV28 and TRBJ2-1; the match to TRBD1 covers 7 bases. Germline CDR1 reads MDHEN; CDR2 reads SYDVKM. The junction had 4 bases not matched to a gene; V was cut back by 5 bases and J by 0 bases. CDR3 length: 15 amino acids.